This T cell receptor beta chain is from a study of radiation and T cells in renal cell carcinoma. Study information: Nephrectomy followed 15 Gy stereotactic body radiation by 4 weeks.

This clone was counted a single time. No antigen is known for it. Study-wide results and limits: Top tumor clonotypes rose in blood 2 weeks post-radiation, then contracted. Baseline intratumoral clonotype presence is unknown without pretreatment biopsies.

Assay: immunoSEQ multiplex PCR; the TCRdb copy retains only in-frame clones and omits some. The sample shows some 150,000 clones, 83% of them seen only once. Germline CDR1 is SGHTA and CDR2 is FQGNSA. Trimming took off 4 bases at V and 4 bases at J, with 11 bases between the two ends. The CDR3 contains 13 residues. Documented time point: baseline pretreatment blood. Treatment specified: 15 Gy SBRT to primary tumor, nephrectomy 4 weeks later. This renal cell carcinoma was of the clear cell type. The TCR was taken from a woman aged 45 to 65 with renal cell carcinoma. This specimen was blood, taken from a patient whose treatment included radiotherapy and nephrectomy. The gene calls are TRBV7-2 and TRBJ2-7; perhaps TRBD2 as D (6 bases). The CDR3 DNA reads as TGTGCCAGCAGCTCGGCGGGGTGGTACGAGCAGTACTTC. Residues: CASSSAGWYEQYF.